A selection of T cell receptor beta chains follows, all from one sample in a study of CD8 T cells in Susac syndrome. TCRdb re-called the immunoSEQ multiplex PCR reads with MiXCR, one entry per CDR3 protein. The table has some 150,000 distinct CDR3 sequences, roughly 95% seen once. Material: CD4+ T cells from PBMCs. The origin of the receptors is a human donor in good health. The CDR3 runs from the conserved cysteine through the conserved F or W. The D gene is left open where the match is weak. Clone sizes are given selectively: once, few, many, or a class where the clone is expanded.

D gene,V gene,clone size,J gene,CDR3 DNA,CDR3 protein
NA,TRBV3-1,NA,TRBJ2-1,TGTGCCAGCAGCCAGGGGGCCGGGTGGCAGTTCTTC,CASSQGAGWQFF
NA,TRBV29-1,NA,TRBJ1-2,TGCAGCGTTGAAGGCAAAAAAGCGGGCTATGGCTACACCTTC,CSVEGKKAGYGYTF
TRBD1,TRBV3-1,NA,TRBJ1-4,TGTGCCAGCAGGCTACAGGGGTTGAATGAAAAACTGTTTTTT,CASRLQGLNEKLFF
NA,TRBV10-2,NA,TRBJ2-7,TGCGCCAGCAGTGAGTACGGGGGAACCTACGAGCAGTACTTC,CASSEYGGTYEQYF
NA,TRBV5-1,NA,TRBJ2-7,TGCGCCAGCAGCTTGGGTCGGCAGGTCTACGAGCAGTACTTC,CASSLGRQVYEQYF
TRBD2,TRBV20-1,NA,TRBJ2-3,TGCAGTGCCCCCATCGGGGGGGGACTAGCGGTCACAGATACGCAGTATTTT,CSAPIGGGLAVTDTQYF
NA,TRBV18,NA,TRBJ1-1,TGTGCCAGCTCACCACAGGGAGACACTGAAGCTTTCTTT,CASSPQGDTEAFF
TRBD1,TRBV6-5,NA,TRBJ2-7,TGTGCCAGCAGAAGTCCGAAAGGACAGGGTTTCGAGCAGTACTTC,CASRSPKGQGFEQYF
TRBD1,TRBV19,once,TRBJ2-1,TGTGCCAGTACCCGACAGGGTAATGAGCAGTTCTTC,CASTRQGNEQFF
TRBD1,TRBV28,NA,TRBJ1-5,TGTGCCAGCGGACTGGGACAGGGGGCCTATCAGCCCCAGCATTTT,CASGLGQGAYQPQHF
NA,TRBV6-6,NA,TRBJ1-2,TGTGCCAGCAGCCGGCAGTCAAACTATGGCTACACCTTC,CASSRQSNYGYTF
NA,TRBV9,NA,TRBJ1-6,TGTGCCAGCAGCGTAGACCCGTATAATTCACCCCTCCACTTT,CASSVDPYNSPLHF
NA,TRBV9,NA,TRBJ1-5,TGTGCCAGCAGCGTAGGGGGGGGTCAGCCCCAGCATTTT,CASSVGGGQPQHF
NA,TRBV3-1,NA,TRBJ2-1,TGTGCCAGCAGCTGGGGACTGCTCTCCTACAATGAGCAGTTCTTC,CASSWGLLSYNEQFF
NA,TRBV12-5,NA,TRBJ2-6,TGTGCTAGTGGTCCGCCCCCAGGGAGCGGGGCCAACGTCCTGACTTTC,CASGPPPGSGANVLTF
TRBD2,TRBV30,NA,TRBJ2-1,TGTGCCTGGAGAATCCGGGACTACGGGAGGGAGCAGTTCTTC,CAWRIRDYGREQFF